Shown below are 11 T cell receptor beta chains from a single sample sequenced in a study of cytomegalovirus exposure and HLA in healthy donors. Sequencing was performed with immunoSEQ multiplex PCR; in TCRdb, only in-frame clones are kept and a portion is missing. Here the sample spans 150,000 to 200,000 clones, roughly 82% being singletons. The specimen was PBMCs. The receptors come from a woman aged 18-35 years in good health and CMV-seronegative.

The CDR3 sequence: CASSLVTEGSYEQYF. CDR3 DNA sequence: TGCGCCAGCAGCCTCGTCACGGAGGGCTCCTACGAGCAGTACTTC. The chain is built from TRBV4-1 and TRBJ2-7; tentative D call: TRBD2 (6 bases). CDR3 length equals 15 residues. V was clipped by 4 bases and J by 0 bases, with 13 bases between them. CDR1 and CDR2 from the germline V gene are MGHRA and YSYEKL.

The V call is TRBV7-2, the J call TRBJ1-5; TRBD1 might be the D (6 bases). Trimming shortened V by 5 bases and J by 5 bases, and 22 bases separated the two germline ends. The CDR3 length is 17 residues. Germline assignment: CDR1 SGHTA and CDR2 FQGNSA. CDR3 protein: CASSPGTRGDGDQPQHF. In nucleotides, the CDR3 is TGTGCCAGCAGCCCCGGGACAAGGGGTGACGGGGATCAGCCCCAGCATTTT.

For the CDR3, the DNA is TGTGCCAGCAGTGAACAAACAGGGCGAACCTATGGCTACACCTTC. This codes for CASSEQTGRTYGYTF. The V call is TRBV2, the J call TRBJ1-2, with D tentatively TRBD1 (6 bases). Per germline, CDR1 SNHLY and CDR2 FYNNEI. The V and J ends lost 2 bases and 4 bases respectively, with 14 bases between them. The CDR3 is 15 amino acids. The full variable domain, rest sourced from reference TRBV2 and TRBJ1-2, is EPEVTQTPSHQVTQMGQEVILRCVPISNHLYFYWYRQILGQKVEFLVSFYNNEISEKSEIFDDQFSVERPDGSNFTLKIRSTKLEDSAMYFCASSEQTGRTYGYTFGSGTRLTVV.

V and J are TRBV7-3 and TRBJ2-7; the match to TRBD2 covers 9 bases. CDR3 length equals 20 residues. From germline, CDR1 is SGHTA and CDR2 FQGTGA. V trimming: 3 bases; J trimming: 9 bases; junction bases outside the gene matches: 27. CDR3 sequence: CASSLAGTSRLYENGNGQYF. The CDR3, as DNA: TGTGCCAGCAGCTTGGCCGGGACTAGCAGGCTCTACGAGAATGGTAACGGGCAGTACTTC.

The chain employs TRBV4-1 and TRBJ1-5; TRBD1 might be the D (5 bases). Germline V lookup: CDR1 MGHRA, CDR2 YSYEKL. The CDR3 has 15 residues. Trimming stripped 4 bases from V and 4 bases from J, with 14 bases between. CDR3: CASSPPFRGNQPQHF. In nucleotides, the CDR3 is TGCGCCAGCAGCCCTCCCTTCCGGGGGAATCAGCCCCAGCATTTT.

This chain joins TRBV5-6 and TRBJ2-5; 7 positions agree with TRBD1. Per the germline V gene, CDR1 is SGHDT and CDR2 is YYEEEE. After removal of 5 bases from V and 3 bases from J, the junction contained 4 bases not matched to a gene. The CDR3 length is 13 residues. CDR3: CASSGQVKETQYF. The CDR3 nucleotides read TGTGCCAGCAGTGGACAGGTAAAAGAGACCCAGTACTTC.

V is TRBV7-9 and J is TRBJ1-2, with TRBD1 identical over 8 bases. Losses at the gene ends were 3 bases for V and 4 bases for J; bases not matched to a gene: 10. The CDR3 sequence is 16 residues long. CDR1 is SEHNR and CDR2 is FQNEAQ in the germline V gene (reference sequence). The CDR3 DNA sequence: TGTGCCAGCAGCTTGGTTTCAGGGGGCTACCCCTATGGCTACACCTTC. Translating gives CASSLVSGGYPYGYTF.

The CDR3 loop reads CASGNNYEQYF. Here the CDR3 DNA reads TGTGCCTCCGGGAACAACTACGAGCAGTACTTC. The rearrangement uses TRBV6-1 and TRBJ2-7; possible D gene TRBD2, 5 bases. CDR1 and CDR2 (germline): MNHNS, SASEGT. V lost 11 bases and J lost 3, with 11 bases in between. This CDR3 comprises 11 residues.

This chain connects TRBV5-1 to TRBJ2-1; maybe TRBD2 (6 bases). V was trimmed by 0 bases and J by 10 bases, leaving 14 bases between them. CDR1 and CDR2 (germline): SGHRS, YFSETQ. This CDR3 is built from 14 residues. The CDR3 reads CASSLAGAWEEQFF. The DNA of the CDR3 is TGCGCCAGCAGCTTGGCGGGAGCCTGGGAAGAGCAGTTCTTC.

The chain is built from TRBV5-1 and TRBJ2-1; 10 bases fit TRBD1. There are 14 residues in the CDR3. CDR1 SGHRS and CDR2 YFSETQ come from the germline V gene. The junction had 6 bases not matched to a gene; V was cut back by 3 bases and J by 9 bases. The CDR3 here is CASSWGQGSSEQFF. As DNA, the CDR3 is TGCGCCAGCAGCTGGGGACAGGGGAGTAGTGAGCAGTTCTTC.

This chain links TRBV28 with TRBJ2-4, with 8 bases identical to TRBD2. The J segment lost 0 bases and the V segment lost 6 bases, leaving 4 bases of the junction unmatched. Per the germline V gene, CDR1 is MDHEN and CDR2 is SYDVKM. The CDR3 sequence is 15 residues long. In DNA form, the CDR3 reads TGTGCCAGCAGCATCCTAGCGGGAGCCAAAAACATTCAGTACTTC. Its protein is CASSILAGAKNIQYF.